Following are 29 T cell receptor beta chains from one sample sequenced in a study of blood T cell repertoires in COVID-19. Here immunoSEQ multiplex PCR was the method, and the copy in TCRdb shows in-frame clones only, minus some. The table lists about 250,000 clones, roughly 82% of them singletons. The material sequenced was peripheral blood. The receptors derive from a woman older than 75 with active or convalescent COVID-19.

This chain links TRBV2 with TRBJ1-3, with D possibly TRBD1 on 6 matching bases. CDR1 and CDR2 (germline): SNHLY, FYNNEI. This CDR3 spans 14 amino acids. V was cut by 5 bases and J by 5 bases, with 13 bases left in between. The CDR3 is CASSPNRARNTIYF. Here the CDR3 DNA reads TGTGCCAGCAGTCCGAACAGGGCTCGAAACACCATATATTTT.

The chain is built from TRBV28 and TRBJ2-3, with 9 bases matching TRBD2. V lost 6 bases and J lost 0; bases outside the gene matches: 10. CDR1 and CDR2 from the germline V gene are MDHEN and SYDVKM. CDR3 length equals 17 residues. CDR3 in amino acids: CASRRGTSGLSTDTQYF. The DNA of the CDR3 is TGTGCCAGCAGGCGAGGAACTAGCGGGTTAAGCACAGATACGCAGTATTTT.

CDR3 coding DNA: TGTGCCAGCAGTGAATTTCAGGGGGGCACCGGGGAGCTGTTTTTT. It yields the protein CASSEFQGGTGELFF. V is TRBV25-1 and J is TRBJ2-2; D may be TRBD1 (7 bases). The ends were cut back, 1 base at V and 4 bases at J, with 10 bases in the middle. Germline CDR1 and CDR2: MGHDK and SYGVNS. This CDR3 is 15 amino acids long.

This CDR3 reads CASTDTATNEKLFF. The CDR3 DNA sequence: TGTGCCAGCACGGACACTGCAACTAATGAAAAACTGTTTTTT. The chain recombines TRBV25-1 with TRBJ1-4, with TRBD1 as a possible D gene (5 bases). This CDR3 has 14 residues. V was shortened by 7 bases and J by 0 bases, with 9 bases between the two germline ends. CDR1 and CDR2 (germline): MGHDK, SYGVNS. Drawing the rest from reference TRBV25-1 and TRBJ1-4, the complete variable domain is EADIYQTPRYLVIGTGKKITLECSQTMGHDKMYWYQQDPGMELHLIHYSYGVNSTEKGDLSSESTVSRIRTEHFPLTLESARPSHTSQYLCASTDTATNEKLFFGSGTQLSVL.

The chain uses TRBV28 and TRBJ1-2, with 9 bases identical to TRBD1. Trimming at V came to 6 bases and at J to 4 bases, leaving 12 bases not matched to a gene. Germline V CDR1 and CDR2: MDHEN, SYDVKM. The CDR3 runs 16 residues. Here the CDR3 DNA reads TGTGCCAGCAGGACGACCCCTGGGACAGGGATCTATGGCTACACCTTC. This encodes CASRTTPGTGIYGYTF.

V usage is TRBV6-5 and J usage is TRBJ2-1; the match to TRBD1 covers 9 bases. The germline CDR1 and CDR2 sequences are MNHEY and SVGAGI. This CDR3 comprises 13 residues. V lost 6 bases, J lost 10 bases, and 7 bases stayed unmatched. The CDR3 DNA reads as TGTGCCAGCAGCCACGGGACAGGGAAGGAGCAGTTCTTC. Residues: CASSHGTGKEQFF.

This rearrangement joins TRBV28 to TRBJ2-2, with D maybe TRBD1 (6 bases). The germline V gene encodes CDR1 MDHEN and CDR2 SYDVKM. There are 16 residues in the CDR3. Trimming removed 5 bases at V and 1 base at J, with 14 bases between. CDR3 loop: CASSDGQYRNTGELFF. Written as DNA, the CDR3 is TGTGCCAGCAGTGACGGACAGTATCGGAACACCGGGGAGCTGTTTTTT.

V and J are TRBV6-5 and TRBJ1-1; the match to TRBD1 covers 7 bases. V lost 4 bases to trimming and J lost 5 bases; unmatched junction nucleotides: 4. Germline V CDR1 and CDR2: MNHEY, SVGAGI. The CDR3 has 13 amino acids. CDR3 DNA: TGTGCCAGCAGTTCACAGGGGTGGACTGAAGCTTTCTTT. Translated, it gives CASSSQGWTEAFF.

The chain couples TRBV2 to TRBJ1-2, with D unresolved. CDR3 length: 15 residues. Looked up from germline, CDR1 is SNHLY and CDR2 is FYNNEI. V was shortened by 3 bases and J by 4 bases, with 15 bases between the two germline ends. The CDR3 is CASSEEAGKIYGYTF. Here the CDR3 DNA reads TGTGCCAGCAGTGAGGAGGCAGGAAAAATCTATGGCTACACCTTC.

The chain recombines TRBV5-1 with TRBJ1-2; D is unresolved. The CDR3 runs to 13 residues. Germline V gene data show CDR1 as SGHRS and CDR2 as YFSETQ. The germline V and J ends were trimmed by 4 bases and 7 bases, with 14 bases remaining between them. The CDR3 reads CASSPLGFAGYTF. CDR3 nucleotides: TGCGCCAGCAGCCCCCTCGGGTTTGCTGGCTACACCTTC.

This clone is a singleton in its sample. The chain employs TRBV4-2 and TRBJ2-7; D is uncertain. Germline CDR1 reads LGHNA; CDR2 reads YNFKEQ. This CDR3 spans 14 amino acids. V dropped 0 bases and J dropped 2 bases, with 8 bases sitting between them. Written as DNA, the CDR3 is TGTGCCAGCAGCCAAGATATTCGGGCCTACGAGCAGTACTTC. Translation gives CASSQDIRAYEQYF.

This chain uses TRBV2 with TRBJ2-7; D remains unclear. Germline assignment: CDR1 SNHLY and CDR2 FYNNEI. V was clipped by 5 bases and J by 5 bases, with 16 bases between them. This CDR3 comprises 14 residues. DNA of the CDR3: TGTGCCAGCAGTTATGTCGAGATTGAGGACGAGCAGTACTTC. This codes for CASSYVEIEDEQYF.

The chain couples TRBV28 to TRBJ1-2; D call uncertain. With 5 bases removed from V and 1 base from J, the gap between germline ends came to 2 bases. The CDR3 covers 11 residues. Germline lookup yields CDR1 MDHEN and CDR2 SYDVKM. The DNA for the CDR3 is TGTGCCAGCAGTCTTAACTATGGCTACACCTTC. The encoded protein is CASSLNYGYTF.

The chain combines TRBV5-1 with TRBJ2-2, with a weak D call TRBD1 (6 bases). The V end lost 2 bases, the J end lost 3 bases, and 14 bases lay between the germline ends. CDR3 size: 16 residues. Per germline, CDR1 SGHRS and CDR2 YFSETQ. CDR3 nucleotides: TGCGCCAGCAGCTTTACAGGGCGAGGCGACACCGGGGAGCTGTTTTTT. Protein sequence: CASSFTGRGDTGELFF. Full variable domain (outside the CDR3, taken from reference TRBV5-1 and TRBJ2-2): KAGVTQTPRYLIKTRGQQVTLSCSPISGHRSVSWYQQTPGQGLQFLFEYFSETQRNKGNFPGRFSGRQFSNSRSEMNVSTLELGDSALYLCASSFTGRGDTGELFFGEGSRLTVL.

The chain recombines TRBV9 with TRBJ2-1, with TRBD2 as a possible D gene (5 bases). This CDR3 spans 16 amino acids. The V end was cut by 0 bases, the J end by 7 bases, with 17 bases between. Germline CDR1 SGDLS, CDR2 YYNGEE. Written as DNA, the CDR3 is TGTGCCAGCAGCGTAGGTCCACCGGGATTAGGGAATGAGCAGTTCTTC. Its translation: CASSVGPPGLGNEQFF.

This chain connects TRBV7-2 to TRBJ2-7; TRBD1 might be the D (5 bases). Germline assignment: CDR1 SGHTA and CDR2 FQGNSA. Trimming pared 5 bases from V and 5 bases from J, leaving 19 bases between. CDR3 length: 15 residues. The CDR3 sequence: CASSRTGPPENEQYF. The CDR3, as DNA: TGTGCCAGCAGCCGCACAGGCCCACCGGAGAACGAGCAGTACTTC.

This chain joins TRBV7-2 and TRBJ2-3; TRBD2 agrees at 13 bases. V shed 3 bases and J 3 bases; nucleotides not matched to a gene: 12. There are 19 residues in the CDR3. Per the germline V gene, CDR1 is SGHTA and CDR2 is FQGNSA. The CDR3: CASSLGTSGTSGKTDTQYF. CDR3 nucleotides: TGTGCCAGCAGCTTGGGGACTAGCGGGACCTCGGGAAAGACAGATACGCAGTATTTT.

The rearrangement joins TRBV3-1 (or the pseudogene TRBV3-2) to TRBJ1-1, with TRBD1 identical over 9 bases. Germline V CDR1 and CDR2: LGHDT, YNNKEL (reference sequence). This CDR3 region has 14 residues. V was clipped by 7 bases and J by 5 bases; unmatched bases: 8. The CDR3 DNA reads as TGTGCCAGCACCGCCGGGACAGGGAGAACTGAAGCTTTCTTT. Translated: CASTAGTGRTEAFF.

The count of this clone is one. The CDR3 region is CASSPGQGRGYTF. DNA for the CDR3: TGTGCCAGCTCACCGGGACAGGGGCGAGGCTACACCTTC. This rearrangement joins TRBV18 to TRBJ1-2, with TRBD1 matching 10 bases. Germline V gene data show CDR1 as KGHSH and CDR2 as LQKENI. The CDR3 covers 13 residues. V gave up 3 bases and J gave up 8 bases; unmatched junction bases: 3.

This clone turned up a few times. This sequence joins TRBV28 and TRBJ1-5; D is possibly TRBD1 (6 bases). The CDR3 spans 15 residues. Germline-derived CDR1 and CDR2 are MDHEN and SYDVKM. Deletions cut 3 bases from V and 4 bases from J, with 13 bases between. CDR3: CASSFYRTENQPQHF. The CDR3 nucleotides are TGTGCCAGCAGTTTTTATAGGACAGAGAATCAGCCCCAGCATTTT.

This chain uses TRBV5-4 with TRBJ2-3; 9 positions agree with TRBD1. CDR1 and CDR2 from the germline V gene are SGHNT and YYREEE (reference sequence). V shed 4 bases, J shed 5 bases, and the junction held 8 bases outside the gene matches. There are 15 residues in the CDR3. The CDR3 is CASSTGQGRGDTQYF. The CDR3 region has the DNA TGTGCCAGCAGCACCGGACAGGGGCGGGGAGATACGCAGTATTTT.

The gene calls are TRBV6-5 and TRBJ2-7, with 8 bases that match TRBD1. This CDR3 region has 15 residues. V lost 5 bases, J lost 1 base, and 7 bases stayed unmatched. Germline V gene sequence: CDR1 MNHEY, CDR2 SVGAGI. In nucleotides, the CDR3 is TGTGCCAGCAGTATCCCCGGGACAGGTTCCTACGAGCAGTACTTC. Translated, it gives CASSIPGTGSYEQYF.

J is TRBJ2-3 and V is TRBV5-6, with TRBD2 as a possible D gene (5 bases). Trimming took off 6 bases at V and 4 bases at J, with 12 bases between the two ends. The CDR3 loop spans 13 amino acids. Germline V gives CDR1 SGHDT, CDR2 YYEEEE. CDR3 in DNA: TGTGCCAGCACCCCACCCGGGGCAGATACGCAGTATTTT. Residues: CASTPPGADTQYF.

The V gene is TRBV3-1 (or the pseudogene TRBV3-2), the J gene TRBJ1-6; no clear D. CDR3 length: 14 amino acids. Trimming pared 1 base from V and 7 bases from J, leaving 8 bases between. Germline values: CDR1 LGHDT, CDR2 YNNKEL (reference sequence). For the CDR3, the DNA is TGTGCCAGCAGCCAAGTGGCACGAAATTCACCCCTCCACTTT. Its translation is CASSQVARNSPLHF.

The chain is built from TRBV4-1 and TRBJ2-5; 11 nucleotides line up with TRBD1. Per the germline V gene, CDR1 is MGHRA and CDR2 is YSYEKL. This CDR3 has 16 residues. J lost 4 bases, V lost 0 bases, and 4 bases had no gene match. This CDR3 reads CASSQDTGTGGETQYF. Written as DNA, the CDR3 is TGCGCCAGCAGCCAAGATACCGGGACAGGGGGAGAGACCCAGTACTTC.

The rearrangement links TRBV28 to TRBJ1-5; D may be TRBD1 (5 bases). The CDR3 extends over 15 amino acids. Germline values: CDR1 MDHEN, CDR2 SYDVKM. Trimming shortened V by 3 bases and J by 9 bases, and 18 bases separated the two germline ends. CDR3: CASSFYGRGERPQHF. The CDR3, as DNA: TGTGCCAGCAGTTTCTATGGACGGGGGGAACGGCCCCAGCATTTT.

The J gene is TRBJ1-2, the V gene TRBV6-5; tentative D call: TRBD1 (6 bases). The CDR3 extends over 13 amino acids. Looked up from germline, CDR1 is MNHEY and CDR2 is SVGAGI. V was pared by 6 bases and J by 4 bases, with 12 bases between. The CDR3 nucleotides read TGTGCCAGCAGAAGACAGGTTAGCTATGGCTACACCTTC. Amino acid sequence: CASRRQVSYGYTF.

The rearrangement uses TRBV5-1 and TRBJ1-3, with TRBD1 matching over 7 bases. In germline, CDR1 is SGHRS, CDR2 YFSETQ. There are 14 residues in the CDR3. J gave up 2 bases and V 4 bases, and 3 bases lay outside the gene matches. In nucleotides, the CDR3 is TGCGCCAGCAGCACCGGGACAGCTGGAAACACCATATATTTT. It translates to CASSTGTAGNTIYF.

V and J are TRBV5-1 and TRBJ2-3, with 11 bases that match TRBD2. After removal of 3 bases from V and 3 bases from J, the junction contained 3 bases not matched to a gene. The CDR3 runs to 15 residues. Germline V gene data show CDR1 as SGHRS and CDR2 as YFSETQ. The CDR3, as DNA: TGCGCCAGCAGCTCTGGGACTAGCGGAACAGATACGCAGTATTTT. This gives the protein CASSSGTSGTDTQYF.